Below are 6 T cell receptor beta chains sequenced from a single sample in a study of OX40 agonist ivuxolimab in advanced cancers. Produced via immunoSEQ multiplex PCR; TCRdb's table is partial and in-frame only. The sample gives 90,000 to 120,000 clones, roughly 90% of which show up once; approximately 1.1% is in the top ten. The sequencing used CD4+ or CD8+ T cells sorted from blood, collected in a trial of the OX40 agonist ivuxolimab. These receptors were taken from an adult with an advanced solid tumor such as melanoma, head and neck, liver or kidney cancer.

This rearrangement joins TRBV28 to TRBJ2-3; a weak D match, TRBD1 (6 bases). Trimming cost V 6 bases and J 0 bases, with 16 bases left between them. CDR3 length: 16 residues. Germline V gives CDR1 MDHEN, CDR2 SYDVKM. CDR3 nucleotide sequence: TGTGCCAGCAGCCCGACAGGACATTCTAGCACAGATACGCAGTATTTT. It is translated as CASSPTGHSSTDTQYF. Looking up the rest from reference TRBV28 and TRBJ2-3 gives the full variable domain: DVKVTQSSRYLVKRTGEKVFLECVQDMDHENMFWYRQDPGLGLRLIYFSYDVKMKEKGDIPEGYSVSREKKERFSLILESASTNQTSMYLCASSPTGHSSTDTQYFGPGTRLTVL.

This rearrangement joins TRBV6-1 to TRBJ1-5; TRBD1 aligns across 8 bases. The ends lost 5 bases at V and 3 bases at J; junction bases unmatched: 3. Germline loops: CDR1 MNHNS, CDR2 SASEGT. This CDR3 comprises 14 residues. The CDR3 protein is CASSMTGANQPQHF. For the CDR3, the DNA is TGTGCCAGCAGTATGACAGGGGCCAATCAGCCCCAGCATTTT.

The chain employs TRBV9 and TRBJ2-2; the match to TRBD1 covers 9 bases. Germline V CDR1 and CDR2: SGDLS, YYNGEE. Germline trimming cut 0 bases from V and 2 bases from J; bases unmatched to any gene: 8. This CDR3 is built from 18 residues. For the CDR3, the DNA is TGTGCCAGCAGCGTAGCTACAGGGGGCCGGGGTAACACCGGGGAGCTGTTTTTT. Protein product: CASSVATGGRGNTGELFF. Drawing the rest from reference TRBV9 and TRBJ2-2, the complete variable domain is DSGVTQTPKHLITATGQRVTLRCSPRSGDLSVYWYQQSLDQGLQFLIQYYNGEERAKGNILERFSAQQFPDLHSELNLSSLELGDSALYFCASSVATGGRGNTGELFFGEGSRLTVL.

J is TRBJ2-7 and V is TRBV4-2, with D perhaps TRBD1 (5 bases). V was trimmed by 0 bases and J by 2 bases, leaving 11 bases between them. This CDR3 has 15 residues. Looked up from germline, CDR1 is LGHNA and CDR2 is YNFKEQ. CDR3 residues: CASSQELRETYEQYF. The CDR3, as DNA: TGTGCCAGCAGCCAAGAACTCAGGGAAACCTACGAGCAGTACTTC.

This rearrangement joins TRBV25-1 to TRBJ1-6; possibly TRBD1 for D (5 bases). The CDR3 extends over 15 amino acids. V was shortened by 4 bases and J by 5 bases, with 12 bases between the two germline ends. Germline CDR1 and CDR2: MGHDK and SYGVNS. The CDR3 sequence: CASSARGRHNSPLHF. The CDR3 DNA is TGTGCCAGCAGTGCTCGGGGACGACATAATTCACCCCTCCACTTT.

The table lists this clone with a few counts. The chain uses TRBV28 and TRBJ2-7, with D possibly being TRBD2 (6 bases). Germline V gene lookup returns CDR1 MDHEN and CDR2 SYDVKM. The CDR3 covers 12 residues. V gave up 4 bases and J gave up 4 bases, with 8 bases separating them. The CDR3 bases are TGTGCCAGCAGTTGGACTACATACGAGCAGTACTTC. Protein sequence: CASSWTTYEQYF.